This T cell receptor beta chain emerged from a study of cytomegalovirus exposure and HLA in healthy donors. A note on this clone: This same CDR3 is encoded by further DNA sequences in the sample.

The PCR contained 60 Vbeta and 13 Jbeta primers. Sequencing was performed with immunoSEQ multiplex PCR; in TCRdb, only in-frame clones are kept and a portion is missing. The sample carries over 200,000 clones, roughly 84% recorded once. The CDR3 is 11 amino acids. With 3 bases removed from V and 10 bases from J, the gap between germline ends came to 8 bases. From germline, CDR1 is SGHRS and CDR2 YFSETQ. The sequence came from a human donor in good health. Input material: PBMCs. The chain links TRBV5-1 to TRBJ2-1, with a tentative D call TRBD2 (5 bases). In nucleotides, the CDR3 is TGCGCCAGCAGCTCCTCGGGGGAGCAGTTCTTC. Protein sequence: CASSSSGEQFF.